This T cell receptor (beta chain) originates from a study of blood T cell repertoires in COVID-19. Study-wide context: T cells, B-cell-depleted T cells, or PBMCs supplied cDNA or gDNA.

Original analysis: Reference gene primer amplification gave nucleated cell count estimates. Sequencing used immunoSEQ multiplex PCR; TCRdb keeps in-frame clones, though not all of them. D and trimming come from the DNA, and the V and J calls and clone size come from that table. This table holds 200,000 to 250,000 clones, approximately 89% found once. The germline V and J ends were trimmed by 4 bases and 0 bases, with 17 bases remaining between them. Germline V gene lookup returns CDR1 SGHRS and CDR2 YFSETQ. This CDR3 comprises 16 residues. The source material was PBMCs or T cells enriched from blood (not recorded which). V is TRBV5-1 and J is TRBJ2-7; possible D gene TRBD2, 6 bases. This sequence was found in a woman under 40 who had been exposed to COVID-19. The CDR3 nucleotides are TGCGCCAGCAGCCCCGGGCTAGCGCCAGTCTCCTACGAGCAGTACTTC. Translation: CASSPGLAPVSYEQYF.